This T cell receptor (beta chain) came from a study of blood T cell repertoires in COVID-19. Across the study: Donors in the United States, Italy and Spain gave samples during acute or convalescent COVID-19.

The germline gives CDR1 SGHRS, CDR2 YFSETQ. The CDR3 runs 14 residues. The J segment lost 0 bases and the V segment lost 7 bases, leaving 6 bases of the junction unmatched. Some clones are missing from TCRdb's copy, which holds only in-frame ones; the method was immunoSEQ multiplex PCR. The sample shows roughly 100,000 clones, roughly 76% of them seen only once. The specimen sequenced was peripheral blood. The chain couples TRBV5-1 to TRBJ1-1; TRBD1 matches at 7 bases. This receptor was identified in an elderly man with COVID-19, enrolled during active disease. DNA for the CDR3: TGCGCCAGCGCGCGGGGACAGTTGAACACTGAAGCTTTCTTT. This sequence encodes CASARGQLNTEAFF.